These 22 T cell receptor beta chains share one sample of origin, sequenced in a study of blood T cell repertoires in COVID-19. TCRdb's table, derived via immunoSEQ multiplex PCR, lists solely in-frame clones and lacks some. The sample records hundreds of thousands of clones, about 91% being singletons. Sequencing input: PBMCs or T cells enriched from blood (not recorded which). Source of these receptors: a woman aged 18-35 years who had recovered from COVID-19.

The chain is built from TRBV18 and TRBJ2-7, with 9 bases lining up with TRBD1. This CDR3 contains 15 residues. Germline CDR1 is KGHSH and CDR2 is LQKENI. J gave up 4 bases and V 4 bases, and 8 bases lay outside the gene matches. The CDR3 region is CASSLISTGGYEQYF. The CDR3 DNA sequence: TGTGCCAGCTCACTGATATCGACAGGGGGGTACGAGCAGTACTTC. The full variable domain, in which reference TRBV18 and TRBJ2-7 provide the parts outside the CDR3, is NAGVMQNPRHLVRRRGQEARLRCSPMKGHSHVYWYRQLPEEGLKFMVYLQKENIIDESGMPKERFSAEFPKEGPSILRIQQVVRGDSAAYFCASSLISTGGYEQYFGPGTRLTVT.

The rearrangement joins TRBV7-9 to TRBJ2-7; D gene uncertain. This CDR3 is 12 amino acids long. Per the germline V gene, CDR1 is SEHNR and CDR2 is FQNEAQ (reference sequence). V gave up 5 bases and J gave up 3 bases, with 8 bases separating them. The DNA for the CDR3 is TGTGCCAGCAGCGTGTACAGCTACGAGCAGTACTTC. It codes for CASSVYSYEQYF.

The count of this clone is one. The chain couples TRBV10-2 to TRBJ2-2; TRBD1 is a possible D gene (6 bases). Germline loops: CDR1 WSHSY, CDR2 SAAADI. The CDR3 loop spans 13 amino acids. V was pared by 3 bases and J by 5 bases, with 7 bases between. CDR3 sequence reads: CASSDTGTGELFF. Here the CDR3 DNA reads TGCGCCAGCAGTGATACAGGGACCGGGGAGCTGTTTTTT.

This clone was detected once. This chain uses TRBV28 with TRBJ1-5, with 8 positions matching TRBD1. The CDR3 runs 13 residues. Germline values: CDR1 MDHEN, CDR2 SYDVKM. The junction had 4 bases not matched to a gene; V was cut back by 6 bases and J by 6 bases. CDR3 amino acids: CASRLTGGQPQHF. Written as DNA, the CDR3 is TGTGCCAGCAGATTAACAGGGGGTCAGCCCCAGCATTTT.

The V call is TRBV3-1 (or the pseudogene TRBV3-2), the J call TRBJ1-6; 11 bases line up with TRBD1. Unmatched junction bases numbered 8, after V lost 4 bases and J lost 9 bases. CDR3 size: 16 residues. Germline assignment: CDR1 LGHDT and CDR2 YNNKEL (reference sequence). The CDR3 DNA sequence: TGTGCCAGCAGCCGAGGACAGGGGGCGCGGGGTTCACCCCTCCACTTT. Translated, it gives CASSRGQGARGSPLHF.

The CDR3 loop reads CASSPGIKGQGRTDTQYF. CDR3 nucleotide sequence: TGTGCCAGCAGCCCTGGAATTAAGGGACAGGGCCGCACAGATACGCAGTATTTT. The chain is built from TRBV7-9 and TRBJ2-3; 9 bases agree with TRBD1. The V and J ends lost 5 bases and 1 base, in that order; junction bases with no gene match: 13. The CDR3 length is 18 residues. Germline assignment: CDR1 SEHNR and CDR2 FQNEAQ (reference sequence).

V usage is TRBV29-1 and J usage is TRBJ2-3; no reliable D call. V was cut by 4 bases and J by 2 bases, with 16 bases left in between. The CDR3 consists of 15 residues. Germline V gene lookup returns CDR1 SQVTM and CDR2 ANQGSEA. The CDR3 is CSVGLVEPYTDTQYF. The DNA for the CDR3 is TGCAGCGTTGGCCTCGTCGAGCCTTACACAGATACGCAGTATTTT.

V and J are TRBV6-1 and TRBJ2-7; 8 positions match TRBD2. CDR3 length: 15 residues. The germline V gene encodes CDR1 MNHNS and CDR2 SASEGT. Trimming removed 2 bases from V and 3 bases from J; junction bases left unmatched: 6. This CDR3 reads CASSEKGLDFYEQYF. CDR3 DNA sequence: TGTGCCAGCAGTGAAAAGGGACTAGATTTCTACGAGCAGTACTTC.

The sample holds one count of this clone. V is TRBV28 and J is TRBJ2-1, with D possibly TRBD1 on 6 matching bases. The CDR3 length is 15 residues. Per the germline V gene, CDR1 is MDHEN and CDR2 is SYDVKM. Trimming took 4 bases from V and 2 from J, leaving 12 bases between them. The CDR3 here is CASSSGTSTYNEQFF. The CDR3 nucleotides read TGTGCCAGCAGTTCTGGGACATCTACCTACAATGAGCAGTTCTTC.

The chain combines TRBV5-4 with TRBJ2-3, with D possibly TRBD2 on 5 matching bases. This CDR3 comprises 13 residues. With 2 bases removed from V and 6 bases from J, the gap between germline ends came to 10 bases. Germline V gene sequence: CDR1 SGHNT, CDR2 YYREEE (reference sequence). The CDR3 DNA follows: TGTGCCAGCAGCTTCCGGGGTGCGGATACGCAGTATTTT. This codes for CASSFRGADTQYF.

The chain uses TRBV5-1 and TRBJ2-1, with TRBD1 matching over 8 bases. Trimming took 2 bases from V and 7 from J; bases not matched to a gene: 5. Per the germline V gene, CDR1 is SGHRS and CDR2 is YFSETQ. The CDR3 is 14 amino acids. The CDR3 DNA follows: TGCGCCAGCAGCTTTAACCGGGACAGGAATGAGCAGTTCTTC. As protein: CASSFNRDRNEQFF.

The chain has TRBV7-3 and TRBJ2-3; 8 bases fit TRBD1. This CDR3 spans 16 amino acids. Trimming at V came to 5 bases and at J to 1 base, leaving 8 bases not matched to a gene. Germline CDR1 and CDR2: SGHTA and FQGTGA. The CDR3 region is CASSVDRTGRTDTQYF. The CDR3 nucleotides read TGTGCCAGCAGCGTAGACCGGACAGGGCGCACAGATACGCAGTATTTT.

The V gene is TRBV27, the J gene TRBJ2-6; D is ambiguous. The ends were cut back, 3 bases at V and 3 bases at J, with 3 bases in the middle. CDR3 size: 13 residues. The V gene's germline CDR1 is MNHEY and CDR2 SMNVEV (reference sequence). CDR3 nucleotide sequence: TGTGCCAGCAGTTTTTATGGGGCCAACGTCCTGACTTTC. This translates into CASSFYGANVLTF.

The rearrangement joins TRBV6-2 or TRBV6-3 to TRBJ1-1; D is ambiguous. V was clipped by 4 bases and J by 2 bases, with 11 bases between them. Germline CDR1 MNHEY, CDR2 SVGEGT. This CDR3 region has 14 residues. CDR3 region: CASSSYRENTEAFF. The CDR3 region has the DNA TGTGCCAGCAGTTCGTACCGGGAAAACACTGAAGCTTTCTTT.

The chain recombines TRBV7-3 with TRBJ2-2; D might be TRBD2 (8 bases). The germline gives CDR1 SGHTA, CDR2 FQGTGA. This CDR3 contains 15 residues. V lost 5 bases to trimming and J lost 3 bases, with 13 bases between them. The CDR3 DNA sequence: TGTGCCAGCAGCCCAGGGGGACTAGACACCGGGGAGCTGTTTTTT. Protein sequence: CASSPGGLDTGELFF.

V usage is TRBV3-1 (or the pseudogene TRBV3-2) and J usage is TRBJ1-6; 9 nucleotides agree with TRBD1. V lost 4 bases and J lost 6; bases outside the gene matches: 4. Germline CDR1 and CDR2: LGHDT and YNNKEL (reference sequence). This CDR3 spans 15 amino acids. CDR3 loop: CASSPPGQGNSPLHF. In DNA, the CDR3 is TGTGCCAGCAGCCCCCCGGGACAGGGTAATTCACCCCTCCACTTT.

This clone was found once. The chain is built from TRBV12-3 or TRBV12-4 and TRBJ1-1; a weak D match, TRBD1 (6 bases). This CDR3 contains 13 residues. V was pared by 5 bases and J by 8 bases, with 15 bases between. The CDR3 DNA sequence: TGTGCCAGCAGTATTCAGGGGCCGGCGGAAGCTTTCTTT. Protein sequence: CASSIQGPAEAFF.

The CDR3 nucleotides are TGTGCCAGTAGTCCCGGACTGATGAACACTGAAGCTTTCTTT. As protein: CASSPGLMNTEAFF. This chain links TRBV19 with TRBJ1-1; no firm D call. The germline V gene has CDR1 LNHDA and CDR2 SQIVND (reference sequence). Trimming stripped 5 bases from V and 0 bases from J, with 10 bases between. The CDR3 is made up of 14 amino acids.

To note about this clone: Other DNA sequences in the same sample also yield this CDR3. The DNA of the CDR3 is TGTGCCAGCAGTCCTAGCGGGACCTACAATGAGCAGTTCTTC. This gives the protein CASSPSGTYNEQFF. V and J are TRBV6-5 and TRBJ2-1; TRBD2 aligns across 9 bases. CDR3 length: 14 amino acids. CDR1 MNHEY and CDR2 SVGAGI come from the germline V gene. V was pared by 5 bases and J by 2 bases, with 1 base of the junction left unmatched.

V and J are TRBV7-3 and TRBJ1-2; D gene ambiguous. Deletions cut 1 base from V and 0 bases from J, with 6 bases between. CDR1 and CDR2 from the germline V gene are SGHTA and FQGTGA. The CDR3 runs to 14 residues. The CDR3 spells CASSLSGANYGYTF. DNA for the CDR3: TGTGCCAGCAGCTTAAGTGGAGCTAACTATGGCTACACCTTC.

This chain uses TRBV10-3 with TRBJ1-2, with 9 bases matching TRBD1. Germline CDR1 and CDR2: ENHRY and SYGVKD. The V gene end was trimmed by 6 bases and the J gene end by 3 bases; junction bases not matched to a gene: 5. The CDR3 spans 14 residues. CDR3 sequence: CAIRGTGLDYGYTF. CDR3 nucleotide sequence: TGTGCCATCAGGGGGACAGGGCTGGACTATGGCTACACCTTC.

Written as DNA, the CDR3 is TGTGCCAGCAGCTCCCTGCGGGGGGCAACTAATGAAAAACTGTTTTTT. It encodes CASSSLRGATNEKLFF. V usage is TRBV11-2 and J usage is TRBJ1-4, with a tentative D call TRBD1 (5 bases). The V gene lost 4 bases and the J gene lost 0 bases, with 12 bases spanning the gap. CDR1 and CDR2 (germline): SGHAT, FQNNGV. This CDR3 spans 16 amino acids.